The TCR beta chain under discussion was sequenced for a study of blood T cell repertoires in COVID-19. Study-level background: Some COVID-19 samples were acute and others convalescent; all came from the United States, Italy and Spain. PBMCs, B-cell-depleted T cells, or T cells provided the cDNA or gDNA that made up the material.

Germline CDR1 is LNHDA and CDR2 is SQIVND (reference sequence). The V end lost 5 bases, the J end lost 7 bases, and 20 bases lay between the germline ends. This CDR3 comprises 15 residues. Original handling: Nucleated cell number was recorded as an estimate derived from reference gene primer amplification. Clones were read by immunoSEQ multiplex PCR, and TCRdb kept only the in-frame ones, dropping some. V and J calls and clone size follow that table, whereas D and trimming were derived from the DNA. The sample carries roughly 240,000 clones, 84% recorded once. The chain has TRBV19 and TRBJ1-2; maybe TRBD1 (6 bases). The sequenced sample was peripheral blood. This clonotype was obtained from a man aged 35-49 years who had recovered from COVID-19. The CDR3 nucleotides read TGTGCCAGTAGTGAAATGGCCTCCGAGGGGGTTGGCTACACCTTC. Translating gives CASSEMASEGVGYTF.